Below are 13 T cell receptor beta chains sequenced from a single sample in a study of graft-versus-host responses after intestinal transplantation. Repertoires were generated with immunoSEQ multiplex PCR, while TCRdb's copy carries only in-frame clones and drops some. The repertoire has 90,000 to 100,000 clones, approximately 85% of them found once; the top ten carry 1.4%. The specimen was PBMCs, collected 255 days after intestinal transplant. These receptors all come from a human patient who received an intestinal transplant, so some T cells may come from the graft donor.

CDR3 bases: TGCGCCAGCAGCTTGGACGCAGGGGCTAATTCACCCCTCCACTTT. This encodes CASSLDAGANSPLHF. V usage is TRBV5-1 and J usage is TRBJ1-6; maybe TRBD1 (6 bases). This CDR3 spans 15 amino acids. V shed 0 bases and J shed 6 bases, with 10 bases lying between them. Germline CDR1 SGHRS, CDR2 YFSETQ.

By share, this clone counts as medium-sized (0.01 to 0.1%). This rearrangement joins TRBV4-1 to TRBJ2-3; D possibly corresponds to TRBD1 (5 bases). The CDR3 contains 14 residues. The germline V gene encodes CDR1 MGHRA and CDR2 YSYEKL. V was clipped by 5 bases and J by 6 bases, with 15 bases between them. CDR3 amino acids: CASSGARLSDTQYF. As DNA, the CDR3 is TGCGCCAGCAGCGGGGCCAGACTCTCGGATACGCAGTATTTT.

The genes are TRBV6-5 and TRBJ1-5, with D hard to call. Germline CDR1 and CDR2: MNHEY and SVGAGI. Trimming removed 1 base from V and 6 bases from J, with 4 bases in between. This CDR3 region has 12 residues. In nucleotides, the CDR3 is TGTGCCAGCAGTTACTATGGTCAGCCCCAGCATTTT. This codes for CASSYYGQPQHF.

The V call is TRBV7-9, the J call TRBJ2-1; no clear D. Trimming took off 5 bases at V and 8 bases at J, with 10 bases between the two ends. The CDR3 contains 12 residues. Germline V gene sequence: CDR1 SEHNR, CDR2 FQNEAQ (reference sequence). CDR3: CASSPGPDEQFF. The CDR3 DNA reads TGTGCCAGCAGCCCCGGTCCCGATGAGCAGTTCTTC.

CDR3 amino acids: CASSLRAGLESIEQFF. For the CDR3, the DNA is TGCGCCAGCAGCTTAAGGGCGGGACTCGAATCAATTGAGCAGTTCTTC. The V call is TRBV5-1, the J call TRBJ2-1; D is possibly TRBD2 (6 bases). V dropped 2 bases and J dropped 9 bases, with 21 bases sitting between them. The CDR3 is 16 amino acids. CDR1 is SGHRS, CDR2 YFSETQ, per germline.

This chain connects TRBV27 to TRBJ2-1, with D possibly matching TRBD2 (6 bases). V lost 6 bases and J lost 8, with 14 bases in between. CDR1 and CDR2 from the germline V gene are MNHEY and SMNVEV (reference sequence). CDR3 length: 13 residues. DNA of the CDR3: TGTGCCAGCAGCGGGAGAGTGCTCGATGAGCAGTTCTTC. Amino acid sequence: CASSGRVLDEQFF.

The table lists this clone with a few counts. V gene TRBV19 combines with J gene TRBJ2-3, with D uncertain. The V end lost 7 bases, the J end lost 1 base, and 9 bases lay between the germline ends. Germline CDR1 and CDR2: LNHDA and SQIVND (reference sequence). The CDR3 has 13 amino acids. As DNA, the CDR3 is TGTGCCAGTACGGGTCAGGGCACAGATACGCAGTATTTT. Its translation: CASTGQGTDTQYF.

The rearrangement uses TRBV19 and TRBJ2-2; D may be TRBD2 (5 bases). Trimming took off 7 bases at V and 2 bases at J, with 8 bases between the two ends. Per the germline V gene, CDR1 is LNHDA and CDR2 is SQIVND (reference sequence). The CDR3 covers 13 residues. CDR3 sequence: CASTLGNTGELFF. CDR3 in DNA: TGTGCCAGTACACTAGGTAACACCGGGGAGCTGTTTTTT.

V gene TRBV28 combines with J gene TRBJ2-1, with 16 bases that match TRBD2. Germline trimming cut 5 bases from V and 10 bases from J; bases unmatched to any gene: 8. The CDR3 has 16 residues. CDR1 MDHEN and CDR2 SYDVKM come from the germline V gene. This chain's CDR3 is CASSPGTSGGGFEQFF. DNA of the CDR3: TGTGCCAGCAGTCCCGGGACTAGCGGGGGGGGATTCGAGCAGTTCTTC.

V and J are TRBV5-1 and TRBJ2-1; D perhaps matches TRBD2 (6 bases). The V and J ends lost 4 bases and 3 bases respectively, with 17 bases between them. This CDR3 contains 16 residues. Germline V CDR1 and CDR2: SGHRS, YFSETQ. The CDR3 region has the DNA TGCGCCAGCAGCCCGATAGGGCAGGAGGGCTACAATGAGCAGTTCTTC. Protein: CASSPIGQEGYNEQFF.

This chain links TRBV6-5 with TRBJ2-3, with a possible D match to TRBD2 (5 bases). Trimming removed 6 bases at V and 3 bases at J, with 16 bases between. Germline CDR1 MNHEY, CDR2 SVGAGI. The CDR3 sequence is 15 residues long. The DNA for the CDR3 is TGTGCCAGCAGATCCGGACTGGGCTATACAGATACGCAGTATTTT. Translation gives CASRSGLGYTDTQYF.

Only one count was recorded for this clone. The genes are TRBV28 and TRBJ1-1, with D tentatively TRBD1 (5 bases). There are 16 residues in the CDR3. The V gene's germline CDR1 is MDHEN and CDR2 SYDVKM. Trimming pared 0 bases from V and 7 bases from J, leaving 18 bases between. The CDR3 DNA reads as TGTGCCAGCAGTTTATGGGCCCATCAGGGTGCAGGTGAAGCTTTCTTT. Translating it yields CASSLWAHQGAGEAFF.

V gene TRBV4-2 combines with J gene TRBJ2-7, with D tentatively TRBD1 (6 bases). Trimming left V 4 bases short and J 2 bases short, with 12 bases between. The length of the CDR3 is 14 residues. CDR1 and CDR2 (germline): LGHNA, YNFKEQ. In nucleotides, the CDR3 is TGTGCCAGCAGCCGAGACGACAGGACCTACGAGCAGTACTTC. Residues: CASSRDDRTYEQYF.